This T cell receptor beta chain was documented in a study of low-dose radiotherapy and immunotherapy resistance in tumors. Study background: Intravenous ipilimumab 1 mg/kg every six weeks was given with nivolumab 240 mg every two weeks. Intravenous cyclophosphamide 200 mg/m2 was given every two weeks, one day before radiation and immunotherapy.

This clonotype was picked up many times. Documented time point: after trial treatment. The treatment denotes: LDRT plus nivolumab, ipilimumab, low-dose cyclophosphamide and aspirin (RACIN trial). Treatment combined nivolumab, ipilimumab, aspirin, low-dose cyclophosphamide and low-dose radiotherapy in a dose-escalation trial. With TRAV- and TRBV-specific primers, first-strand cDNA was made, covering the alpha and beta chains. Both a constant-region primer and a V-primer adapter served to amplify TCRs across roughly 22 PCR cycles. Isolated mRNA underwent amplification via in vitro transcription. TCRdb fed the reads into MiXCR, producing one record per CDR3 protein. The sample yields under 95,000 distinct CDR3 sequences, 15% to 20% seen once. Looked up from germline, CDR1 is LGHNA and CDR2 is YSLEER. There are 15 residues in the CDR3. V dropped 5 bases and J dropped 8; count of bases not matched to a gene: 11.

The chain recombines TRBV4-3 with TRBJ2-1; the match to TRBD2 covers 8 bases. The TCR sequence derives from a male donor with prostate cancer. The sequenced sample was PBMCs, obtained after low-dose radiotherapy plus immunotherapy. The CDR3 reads CASSMTSEGRDEQFF. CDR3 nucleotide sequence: TGCGCCAGCAGCATGACTAGCGAAGGGAGGGATGAGCAGTTCTTC.